The T cell receptor beta chain under discussion was sequenced for a study of technical replicates of blood from a few donors. Assay used: immunoSEQ multiplex PCR; TCRdb lists only in-frame clones, some missing. The sample contains about 79,000 clones, approximately 91% of which appear only once. Between the trimmed V and J ends, which lost 2 bases and 1 base, there was a span of 11 bases. CDR1 SGHVS and CDR2 FQNEAQ come from the germline V gene. The CDR3 is 15 residues long. The chain has TRBV7-8 and TRBJ2-5; the D gene is possibly TRBD2 (5 bases). The TCR comes from a human donor in good health. Some clones in this sample may be carry-over from other donors' samples. Sequencing was carried out using T cells isolated from PBMCs. CDR3 DNA sequence: TGTGCCAGCAGCTTATTTGGTAGCGCCCAAGAGACCCAGTACTTC. Translated, it gives CASSLFGSAQETQYF.